Listed below are T cell receptor beta chains from one sample, sequenced in a study of blood T cell repertoires in COVID-19. TCRdb's table, derived via immunoSEQ multiplex PCR, lists solely in-frame clones and lacks some. The table has under 350,000 clones, roughly nine tenths seen once. The specimen was PBMCs or T cells enriched from blood (not recorded which). All receptors come from a woman aged 55-70 years who had recovered from COVID-19. CDR3s include the opening cysteine and the closing phenylalanine or tryptophan. Fields, in order: D gene, J gene, clone size, V gene, CDR3 protein, CDR3 DNA. D genes are given only for firm matches. Size is omitted from some rows. Given values are once, few, many or a class for expanded clones.

D gene: NA
J gene: TRBJ1-4
clone size: NA
V gene: TRBV19
CDR3 protein: CASKDGRGYEELFF
CDR3 DNA: TGTGCCAGTAAGGACGGCCGGGGATATGAGGAACTGTTTTTT

D gene: NA
J gene: TRBJ2-2
clone size: once
V gene: TRBV6-1
CDR3 protein: CASSEMTSGELFF
CDR3 DNA: TGTGCCAGCAGTGAGATGACTAGCGGGGAGCTGTTTTTT

D gene: TRBD1
J gene: TRBJ2-7
clone size: once
V gene: TRBV19
CDR3 protein: CASTTGNEQYF
CDR3 DNA: TGTGCCAGCACGACAGGGAACGAGCAGTACTTC

D gene: NA
J gene: TRBJ1-2
clone size: NA
V gene: TRBV6-5
CDR3 protein: CASSYLLNNGYTF
CDR3 DNA: TGTGCCAGCAGTTACTTGCTTAACAATGGCTACACCTTC

D gene: NA
J gene: TRBJ2-5
clone size: NA
V gene: TRBV27
CDR3 protein: CASSLRGLAETQYF
CDR3 DNA: TGTGCCAGCAGTCTCCGCGGGCTAGCGGAGACCCAGTACTTC

D gene: TRBD1
J gene: TRBJ2-1
clone size: NA
V gene: TRBV5-1
CDR3 protein: CASSQTTGNSEQFF
CDR3 DNA: TGCGCCAGCAGTCAAACGACAGGGAATAGTGAGCAGTTCTTC

D gene: TRBD1
J gene: TRBJ2-7
clone size: NA
V gene: TRBV4-1
CDR3 protein: CASSTPGQGYEQYF
CDR3 DNA: TGCGCCAGCTCCACACCGGGACAGGGCTACGAGCAGTACTTC

D gene: NA
J gene: TRBJ2-7
clone size: NA
V gene: TRBV3-1/TRBV3-2
CDR3 protein: CASSDEGMEEQYF
CDR3 DNA: TGTGCCAGCAGCGACGAGGGCATGGAGGAGCAGTACTTC

D gene: TRBD2
J gene: TRBJ2-1
clone size: NA
V gene: TRBV11-2
CDR3 protein: CASSLGGIAGVIYNEQFF
CDR3 DNA: TGTGCCAGCAGCTTAGGGGGTATAGCGGGAGTTATTTACAATGAGCAGTTCTTC

D gene: TRBD2
J gene: TRBJ2-3
clone size: NA
V gene: TRBV5-1
CDR3 protein: CASSWGLAGAADTQYF
CDR3 DNA: TGCGCCAGCAGCTGGGGACTAGCGGGAGCGGCAGATACGCAGTATTTT

D gene: NA
J gene: TRBJ1-6
clone size: NA
V gene: TRBV7-9
CDR3 protein: CASSSGHNSPLHF
CDR3 DNA: TGTGCCAGCAGCTCAGGGCATAATTCACCCCTCCACTTT

D gene: TRBD2
J gene: TRBJ2-1
clone size: NA
V gene: TRBV20-1
CDR3 protein: CSASRAGGGSYNEQFF
CDR3 DNA: TGCAGTGCTAGTCGAGCGGGAGGGGGTTCCTACAATGAGCAGTTCTTC

D gene: TRBD1
J gene: TRBJ1-2
clone size: NA
V gene: TRBV7-3
CDR3 protein: CASSLSGQGNYGYTF
CDR3 DNA: TGTGCCAGCAGCTTATCGGGACAGGGGAACTATGGCTACACCTTC

D gene: NA
J gene: TRBJ1-2
clone size: NA
V gene: TRBV5-1
CDR3 protein: CASSASDSTYGYTF
CDR3 DNA: TGCGCCAGCAGCGCCTCGGACAGCACCTATGGCTACACCTTC

D gene: NA
J gene: TRBJ1-3
clone size: NA
V gene: TRBV7-8
CDR3 protein: CASSKGAAPIYF
CDR3 DNA: TGTGCCAGCAGCAAAGGGGCCGCGCCCATATATTTT

D gene: NA
J gene: TRBJ1-5
clone size: once
V gene: TRBV2
CDR3 protein: CASSEAEGQPQHF
CDR3 DNA: TGTGCCAGCAGTGAAGCTGAGGGTCAGCCCCAGCATTTT

D gene: TRBD1
J gene: TRBJ1-1
clone size: NA
V gene: TRBV11-3
CDR3 protein: CASRPGQGGNTEAFF
CDR3 DNA: TGTGCCAGCAGACCCGGACAGGGAGGGAACACTGAAGCTTTCTTT

D gene: NA
J gene: TRBJ2-7
clone size: NA
V gene: TRBV12-5
CDR3 protein: CASGHRDLSYEQYF
CDR3 DNA: TGTGCTAGTGGACACCGGGACTTATCCTACGAGCAGTACTTC

D gene: TRBD1
J gene: TRBJ1-1
clone size: NA
V gene: TRBV28
CDR3 protein: CASSLWGLDRGGVTEAFF
CDR3 DNA: TGTGCCAGCAGTTTATGGGGGTTGGACAGGGGCGGGGTCACTGAAGCTTTCTTT

D gene: NA
J gene: TRBJ2-1
clone size: once
V gene: TRBV15
CDR3 protein: CATSRDRRDPDNEQFF
CDR3 DNA: TGTGCCACCAGCAGAGATCGGAGGGATCCGGACAATGAGCAGTTCTTC

D gene: NA
J gene: TRBJ2-2
clone size: once
V gene: TRBV19
CDR3 protein: CASSRGDTGELFF
CDR3 DNA: TGTGCCAGTAGTCGAGGAGACACCGGGGAGCTGTTTTTT

D gene: TRBD2
J gene: TRBJ2-1
clone size: NA
V gene: TRBV24-1
CDR3 protein: CATSDRGRANNEQFF
CDR3 DNA: TGTGCCACCAGTGACCGCGGGAGGGCCAACAATGAGCAGTTCTTC

D gene: TRBD2
J gene: TRBJ2-1
clone size: NA
V gene: TRBV11-2
CDR3 protein: CASSLIAGAYNEQFF
CDR3 DNA: TGTGCCAGCAGCTTAATAGCGGGAGCCTACAATGAGCAGTTCTTC

D gene: NA
J gene: TRBJ2-5
clone size: NA
V gene: TRBV28
CDR3 protein: CASSLSSGQETQYF
CDR3 DNA: TGTGCCAGCAGTTTATCTTCCGGGCAAGAGACCCAGTACTTC

D gene: TRBD2
J gene: TRBJ2-1
clone size: NA
V gene: TRBV24-1
CDR3 protein: CATRTGLAGEHEQFF
CDR3 DNA: TGTGCCACCAGAACAGGGCTAGCGGGAGAACATGAGCAGTTCTTC

D gene: NA
J gene: TRBJ1-1
clone size: NA
V gene: TRBV28
CDR3 protein: CASSYGVGVVIEAFF
CDR3 DNA: TGTGCCAGCAGCTACGGGGTTGGAGTTGTGATTGAAGCTTTCTTT

D gene: NA
J gene: TRBJ1-6
clone size: NA
V gene: TRBV28
CDR3 protein: CASSPGLYNSPLHF
CDR3 DNA: TGTGCCAGCAGCCCCGGACTGTATAATTCACCCCTCCACTTT

D gene: NA
J gene: TRBJ1-6
clone size: NA
V gene: TRBV19
CDR3 protein: CASSASQGFNSPLHF
CDR3 DNA: TGTGCCAGTAGTGCTTCACAGGGTTTCAATTCACCCCTCCACTTT

D gene: NA
J gene: TRBJ2-5
clone size: NA
V gene: TRBV7-3
CDR3 protein: CASSLAPRGGQETQYF
CDR3 DNA: TGTGCCAGCAGCTTAGCGCCTAGGGGCGGCCAAGAGACCCAGTACTTC

D gene: TRBD1
J gene: TRBJ1-4
clone size: NA
V gene: TRBV28
CDR3 protein: CASSGQGEKLFF
CDR3 DNA: TGTGCCAGCAGCGGACAGGGTGAAAAACTGTTTTTT

D gene: NA
J gene: TRBJ1-2
clone size: NA
V gene: TRBV28
CDR3 protein: CASSFLGGFGGYTF
CDR3 DNA: TGTGCCAGCAGTTTTCTCGGGGGATTCGGTGGCTACACCTTC

D gene: NA
J gene: TRBJ2-7
clone size: NA
V gene: TRBV3-1/TRBV3-2
CDR3 protein: CASSRHSYEQYF
CDR3 DNA: TGTGCCAGCAGCCGGCACTCCTACGAGCAGTACTTC

D gene: TRBD1
J gene: TRBJ1-4
clone size: NA
V gene: TRBV28
CDR3 protein: CASSPGGREKLFF
CDR3 DNA: TGTGCCAGCAGTCCAGGGGGTCGAGAAAAACTGTTTTTT

D gene: TRBD2
J gene: TRBJ2-1
clone size: NA
V gene: TRBV11-3
CDR3 protein: CASSLVPSGSSYNEQFF
CDR3 DNA: TGTGCCAGCAGCTTAGTACCTAGCGGGAGTTCCTACAATGAGCAGTTCTTC

D gene: TRBD2
J gene: TRBJ2-7
clone size: NA
V gene: TRBV29-1
CDR3 protein: CSAEGLAGGTTYEQYF
CDR3 DNA: TGCAGCGCGGAAGGACTAGCCGGGGGTACTACCTACGAGCAGTACTTC